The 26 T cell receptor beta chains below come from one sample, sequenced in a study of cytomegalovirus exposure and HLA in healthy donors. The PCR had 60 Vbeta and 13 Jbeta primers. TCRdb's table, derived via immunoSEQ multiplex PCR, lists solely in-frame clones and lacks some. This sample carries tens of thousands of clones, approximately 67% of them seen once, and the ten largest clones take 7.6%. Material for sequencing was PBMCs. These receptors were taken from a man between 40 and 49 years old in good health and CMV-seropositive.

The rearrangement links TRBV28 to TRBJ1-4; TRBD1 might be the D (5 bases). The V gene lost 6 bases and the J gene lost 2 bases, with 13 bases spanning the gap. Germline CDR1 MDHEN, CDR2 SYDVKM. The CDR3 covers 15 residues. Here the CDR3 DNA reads TGTGCCAGCAGCCAACAGGAATCTACTAATGAAAAACTGTTTTTT. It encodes CASSQQESTNEKLFF.

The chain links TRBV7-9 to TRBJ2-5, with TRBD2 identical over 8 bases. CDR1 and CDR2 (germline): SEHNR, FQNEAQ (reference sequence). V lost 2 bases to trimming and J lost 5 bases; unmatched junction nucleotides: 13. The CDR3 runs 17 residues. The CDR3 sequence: CASSLPRTAGAGETQYF. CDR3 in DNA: TGTGCCAGCAGCTTACCCCGGACAGCGGGAGCGGGGGAGACCCAGTACTTC.

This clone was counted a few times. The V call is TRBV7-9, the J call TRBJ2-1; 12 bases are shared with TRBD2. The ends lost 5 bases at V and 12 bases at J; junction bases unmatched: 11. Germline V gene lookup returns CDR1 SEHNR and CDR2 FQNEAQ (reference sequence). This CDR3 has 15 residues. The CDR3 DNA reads TGTGCCAGCAGCCTGGGGCTAGCGGGAGGGCCCGGGCAGTTCTTC. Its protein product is CASSLGLAGGPGQFF.

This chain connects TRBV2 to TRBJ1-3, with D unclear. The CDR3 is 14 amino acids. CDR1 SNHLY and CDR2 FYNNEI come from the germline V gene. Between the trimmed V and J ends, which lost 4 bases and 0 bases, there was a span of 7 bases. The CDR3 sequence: CASSVDISGNTIYF. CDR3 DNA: TGTGCCAGCAGTGTAGACATCTCTGGAAACACCATATATTTT.

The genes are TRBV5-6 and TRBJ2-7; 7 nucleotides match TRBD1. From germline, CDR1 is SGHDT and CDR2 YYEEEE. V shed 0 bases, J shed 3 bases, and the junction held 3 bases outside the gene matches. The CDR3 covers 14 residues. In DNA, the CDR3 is TGTGCCAGCAGCTTGGCGGGACAGAGCTACGAGCAGTACTTC. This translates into CASSLAGQSYEQYF.

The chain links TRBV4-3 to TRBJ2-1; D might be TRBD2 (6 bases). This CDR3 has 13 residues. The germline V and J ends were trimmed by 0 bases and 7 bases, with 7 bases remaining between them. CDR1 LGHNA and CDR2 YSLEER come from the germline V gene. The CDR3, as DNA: TGCGCCAGCAGCCAAGAGGAGGGAAATGAGCAGTTCTTC. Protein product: CASSQEEGNEQFF.

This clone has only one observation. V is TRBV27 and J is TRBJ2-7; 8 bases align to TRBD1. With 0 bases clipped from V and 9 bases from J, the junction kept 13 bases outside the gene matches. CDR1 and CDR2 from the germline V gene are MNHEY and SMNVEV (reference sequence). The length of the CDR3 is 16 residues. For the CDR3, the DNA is TGTGCCAGCAGTTTATCGTCATTGGGGACAGGCTTAGGGCAGTACTTC. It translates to CASSLSSLGTGLGQYF.

Written as DNA, the CDR3 is TGTGCCAGCAGCTTCAAGGGACAGGGAATTTCGTACGAGCAGTACTTC. Its protein product is CASSFKGQGISYEQYF. This sequence joins TRBV7-8 and TRBJ2-7, with 9 bases identical to TRBD1. V was pared by 3 bases and J by 4 bases, with 10 bases of the junction left unmatched. The CDR3 totals 16 residues. Germline CDR1 and CDR2: SGHVS and FQNEAQ. Based on the CDR3 plus reference TRBV7-8 and TRBJ2-7, the full variable domain is GAGVSQSPRYKVAKRGQDVALRCDPISGHVSLFWYQQALGQGPEFLTYFQNEAQLDKSGLPSDRFFAERPEGSVSTLKIQRTQQEDSAVYLCASSFKGQGISYEQYFGPGTRLTVT.

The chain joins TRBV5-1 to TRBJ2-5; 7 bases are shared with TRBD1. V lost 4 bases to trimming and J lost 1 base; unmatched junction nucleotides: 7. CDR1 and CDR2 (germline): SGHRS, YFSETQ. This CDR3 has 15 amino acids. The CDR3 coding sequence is TGCGCCAGCAGCCTTATCGGGACAGCCCAAGAGACCCAGTACTTC. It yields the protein CASSLIGTAQETQYF.

The CDR3 spells CASSTGQTNYGYTF. The CDR3 region has the DNA TGTGCCAGCAGCACCGGACAGACTAACTATGGCTACACCTTC. The genes are TRBV5-4 and TRBJ1-2, with D possibly TRBD1 on 6 matching bases. The V gene lost 4 bases and the J gene lost 0 bases, with 10 bases spanning the gap. The germline V gene encodes CDR1 SGHNT and CDR2 YYREEE (reference sequence). This CDR3 spans 14 amino acids.

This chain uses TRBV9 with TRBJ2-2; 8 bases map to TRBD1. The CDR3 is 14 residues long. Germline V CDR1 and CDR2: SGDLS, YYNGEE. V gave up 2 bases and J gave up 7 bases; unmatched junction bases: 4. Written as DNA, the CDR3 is TGTGCCAGCAGCGTCAGACAGGGGAACGGGGAGCTGTTTTTT. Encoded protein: CASSVRQGNGELFF. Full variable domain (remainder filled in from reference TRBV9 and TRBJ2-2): DSGVTQTPKHLITATGQRVTLRCSPRSGDLSVYWYQQSLDQGLQFLIQYYNGEERAKGNILERFSAQQFPDLHSELNLSSLELGDSALYFCASSVRQGNGELFFGEGSRLTVL.

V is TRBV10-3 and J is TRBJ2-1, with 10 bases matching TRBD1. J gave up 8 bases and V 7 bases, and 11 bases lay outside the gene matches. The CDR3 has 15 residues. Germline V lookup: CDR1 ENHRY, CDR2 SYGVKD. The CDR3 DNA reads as TGTGCCATCAACCCTGGACAGGGGGACCGGTATGAGCAGTTCTTC. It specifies CAINPGQGDRYEQFF.

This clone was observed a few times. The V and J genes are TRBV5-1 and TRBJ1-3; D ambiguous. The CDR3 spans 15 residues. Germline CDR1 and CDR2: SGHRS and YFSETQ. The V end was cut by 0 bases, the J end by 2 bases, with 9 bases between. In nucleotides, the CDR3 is TGCGCCAGCAGCTTGGGAGGAAACACTGGAAACACCATATATTTT. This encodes CASSLGGNTGNTIYF.

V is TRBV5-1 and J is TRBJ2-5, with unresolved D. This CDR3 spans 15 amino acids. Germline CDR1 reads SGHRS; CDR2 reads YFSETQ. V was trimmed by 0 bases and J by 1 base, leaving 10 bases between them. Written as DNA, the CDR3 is TGCGCCAGCAGCTTGGGGCCCGAGGCCCAAGAGACCCAGTACTTC. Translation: CASSLGPEAQETQYF.

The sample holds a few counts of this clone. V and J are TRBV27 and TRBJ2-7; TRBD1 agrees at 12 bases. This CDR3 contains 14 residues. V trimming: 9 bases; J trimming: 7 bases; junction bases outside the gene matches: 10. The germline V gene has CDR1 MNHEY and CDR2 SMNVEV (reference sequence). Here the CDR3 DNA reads TGTGCCAGTCAGCCGGGACAGGGGGCTGTGGAGCAGTACTTC. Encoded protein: CASQPGQGAVEQYF.

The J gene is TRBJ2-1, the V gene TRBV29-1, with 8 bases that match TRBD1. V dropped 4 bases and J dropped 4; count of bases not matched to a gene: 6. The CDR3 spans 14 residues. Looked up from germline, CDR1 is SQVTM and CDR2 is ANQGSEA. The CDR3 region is CSVGRQGSYNEQFF. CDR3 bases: TGCAGCGTTGGAAGACAGGGGAGTTACAATGAGCAGTTCTTC.

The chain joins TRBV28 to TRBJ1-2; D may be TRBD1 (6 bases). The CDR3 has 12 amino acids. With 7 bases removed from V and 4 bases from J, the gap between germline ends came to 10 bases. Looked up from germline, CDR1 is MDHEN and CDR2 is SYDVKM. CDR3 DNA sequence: TGTGCCAGCAAAACAGGGAGCTATGGCTACACCTTC. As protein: CASKTGSYGYTF.

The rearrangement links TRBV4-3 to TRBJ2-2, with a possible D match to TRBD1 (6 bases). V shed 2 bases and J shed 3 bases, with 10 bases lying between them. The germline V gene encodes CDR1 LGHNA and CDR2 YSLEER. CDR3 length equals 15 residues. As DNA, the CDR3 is TGCGCCAGCAGCCAATCCACAGGGTACACCGGGGAGCTGTTTTTT. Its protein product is CASSQSTGYTGELFF.

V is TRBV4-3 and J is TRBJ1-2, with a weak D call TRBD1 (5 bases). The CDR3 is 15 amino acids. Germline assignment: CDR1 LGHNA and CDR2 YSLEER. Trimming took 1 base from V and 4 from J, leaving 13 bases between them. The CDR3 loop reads CASSQGTGTIYGYTF. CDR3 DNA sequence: TGCGCCAGCAGCCAAGGTACAGGAACTATCTATGGCTACACCTTC.

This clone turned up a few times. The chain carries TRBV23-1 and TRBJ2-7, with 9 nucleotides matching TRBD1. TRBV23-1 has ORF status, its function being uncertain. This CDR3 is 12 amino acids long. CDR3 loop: CVPGTGINEQYF. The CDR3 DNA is TGCGTCCCCGGGACAGGGATCAACGAGCAGTACTTC.

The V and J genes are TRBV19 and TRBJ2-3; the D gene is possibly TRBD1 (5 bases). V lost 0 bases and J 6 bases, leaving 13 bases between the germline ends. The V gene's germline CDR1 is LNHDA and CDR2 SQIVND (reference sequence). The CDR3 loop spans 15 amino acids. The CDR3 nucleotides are TGTGCCAGTAGTATAGAGACACTCTCAGGGGATACGCAGTATTTT. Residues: CASSIETLSGDTQYF. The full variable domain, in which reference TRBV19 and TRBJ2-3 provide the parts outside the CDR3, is DGGITQSPKYLFRKEGQNVTLSCEQNLNHDAMYWYRQDPGQGLRLIYYSQIVNDFQKGDIAEGYSVSREKKESFPLTVTSAQKNPTAFYLCASSIETLSGDTQYFGPGTRLTVL.

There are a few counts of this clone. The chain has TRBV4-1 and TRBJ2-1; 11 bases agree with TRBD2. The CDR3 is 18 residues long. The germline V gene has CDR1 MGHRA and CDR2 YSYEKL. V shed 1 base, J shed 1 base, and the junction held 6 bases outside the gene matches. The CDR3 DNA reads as TGCGCCAGCAGCCAAGTTCTAGCGGGGGGCAGATCCTACAATGAGCAGTTCTTC. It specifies CASSQVLAGGRSYNEQFF.

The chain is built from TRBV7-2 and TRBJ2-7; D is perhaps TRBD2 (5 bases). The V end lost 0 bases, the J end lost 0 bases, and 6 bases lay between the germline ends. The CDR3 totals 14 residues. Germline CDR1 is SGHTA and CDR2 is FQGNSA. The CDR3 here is CASSLATISYEQYF. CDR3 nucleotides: TGTGCCAGCAGCTTAGCGACTATCTCCTACGAGCAGTACTTC.

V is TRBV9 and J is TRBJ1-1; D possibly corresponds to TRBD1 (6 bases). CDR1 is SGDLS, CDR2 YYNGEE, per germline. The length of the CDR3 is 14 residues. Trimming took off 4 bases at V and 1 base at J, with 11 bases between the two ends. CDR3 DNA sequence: TGTGCCAGCAGCCCCAGGGGTGGGAACACTGAAGCTTTCTTT. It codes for CASSPRGGNTEAFF.

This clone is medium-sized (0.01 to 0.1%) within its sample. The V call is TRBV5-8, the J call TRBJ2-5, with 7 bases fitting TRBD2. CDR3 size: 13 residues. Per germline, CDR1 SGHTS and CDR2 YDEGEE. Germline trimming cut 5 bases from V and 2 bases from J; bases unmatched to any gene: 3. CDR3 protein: CASRRAGQETQYF. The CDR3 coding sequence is TGTGCCAGCAGGCGAGCGGGGCAAGAGACCCAGTACTTC.

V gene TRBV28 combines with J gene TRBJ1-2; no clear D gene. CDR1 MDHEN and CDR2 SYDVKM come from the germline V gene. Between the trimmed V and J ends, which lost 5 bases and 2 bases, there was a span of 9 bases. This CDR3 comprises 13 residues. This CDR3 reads CASSPNENYGYTF. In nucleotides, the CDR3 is TGTGCCAGCAGTCCTAATGAAAACTATGGCTACACCTTC.